This T cell receptor (beta chain) derives from a study of immune evolution from preneoplasia to lung adenocarcinoma (dated by TCRdb to the early 2020s). As for the study more broadly: HLA loss of heterozygosity was found in roughly 7% of AIS, about 16% of MIA and roughly 31% of ADC lesions, and in no AAH lesions. The study combined immune gene expression, TCR sequencing and multiplex immunofluorescence to profile immune contexture across lung adenocarcinoma precursors and invasive adenocarcinoma. Resected precursor lesions (AAH, AIS, MIA) and invasive adenocarcinomas were compared against paired morphologically normal lung tissue. The sample size depended on which specimens were available, not on a prior power calculation. Whole exome sequencing and methylation data from the same cohort of nodules were integrated with the immune data. In total, the cohort included 45 to 65 patients with pulmonary nodules, all of whom underwent surgical resection. The TCR sequencing data were obtained from some 50 patients. The study reported that 100 to 120 samples were used for TCR sequencing. Class I HLA alleles were inferred from exome data with POLYSOLVER, and allele-specific HLA loss was detected with LOHHLA. Study-wide conclusions, independent of this receptor: The highest top T cell clone frequencies were observed in normal lung, and a progressive decrease in top T cell clone frequencies appeared to occur from AAH through AIS, MIA and invasive adenocarcinoma. The highest T cell clonality was observed in KRAS-mutant nodules compared with EGFR-mutant or double wild-type lesions. The findings reflected association rather than direct causation, and larger cohorts with long-term follow-up and longitudinal biopsies were considered necessary. Because all patients were from Japan and China, applicability to Western populations was uncertain. Clonality was highest in normal lung, while later-stage lesions appeared to have lower clonality but higher T cell density and diversity.

Turning to this clone: The clone's antigen remains unknown. Base qualities are missing; no much larger clone stands one base away.

The immunoSEQ hsTCRbeta Kit was used to sequence TCR beta CDR3 regions from DNA. The paper's data handling went like this. The ImmunoSEQ Analyzer was used to analyse the TCR sequencing data. T cell clonality was calculated on productive rearrangements as 1 minus Pielou's evenness. The inverse Simpson index, applied to productive templates, was used to measure T cell diversity. T cell density was defined as TCR beta template counts normalized to usable DNA, with usable DNA estimated by amplification and sequencing of housekeeping genes. Two-sided Kruskal-Wallis tests were used to compare TCR metrics between histologic stages. TCRdb limited this immuneACCESS table to in-frame rearrangements with V and J called. A share of clones is missing; checked studies link under half to unresolved V genes, and the rest is unexplained. V and J calls plus clone size are reproduced from that table; the DNA served to infer D and trimming. The sample profile shows just over 6,500 clones; 85% to 90% of them were found once. The ten largest clones represent about 5% of the sample.

Resection was performed on patients in Japan or China between the mid-2010s and the late 2010s. Two lung cancer pathologists independently reviewed H&E slides to confirm the histologic diagnosis of every case. For nucleic acid extraction, premalignant or tumor cells were enriched by macro-dissection following pathologic assessment. The AllPrep DNA/RNA FFPE Kit was used to isolate DNA from FFPE tissue. Counted from cysteine to phenylalanine, this CDR3 has 14 amino acids. The only DNA kept is the CDR3, 42 bases in frame from the first base. Reading the germline V gene gives CDR1 MNHEY and CDR2 SVGAGI. V loses 6 bases at its end and J loses 6 bases; junction bases beyond the gene matches: 5.

The specimen was FFPE invasive lung adenocarcinoma tissue. Reading the label with the study, this specimen's cell subset or site is: frankly invasive lung adenocarcinoma (ADC). The chain is assembled from TRBV6-5 and TRBJ2-7; 13 middle bases align to TRBD2. This sequence originates from a person between 45 and 75 years old with lung adenocarcinoma. The CDR3 protein sequence reads: CASSTTSGRVEQYF. The sequenced DNA: TGTGCCAGCAGCACCACTAGCGGGAGGGTCGAGCAGTACTTC.